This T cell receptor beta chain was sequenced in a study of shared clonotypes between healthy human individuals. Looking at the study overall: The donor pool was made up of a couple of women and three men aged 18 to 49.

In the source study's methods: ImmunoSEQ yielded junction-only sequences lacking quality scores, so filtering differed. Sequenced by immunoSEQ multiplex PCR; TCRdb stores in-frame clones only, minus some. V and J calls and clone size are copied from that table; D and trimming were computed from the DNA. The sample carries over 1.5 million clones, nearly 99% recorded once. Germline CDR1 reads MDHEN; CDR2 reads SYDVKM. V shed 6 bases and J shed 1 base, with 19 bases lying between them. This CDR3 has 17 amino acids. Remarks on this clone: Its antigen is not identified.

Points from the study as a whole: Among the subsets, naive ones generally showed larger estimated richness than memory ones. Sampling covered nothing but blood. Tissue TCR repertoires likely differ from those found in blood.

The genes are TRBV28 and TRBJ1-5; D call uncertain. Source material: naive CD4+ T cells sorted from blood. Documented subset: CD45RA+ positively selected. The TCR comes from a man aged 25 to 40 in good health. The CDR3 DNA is TGTGCCAGCAGCGCCAGGCGGGGAATGCAAAGCAATCAGCCCCAGCATTTT. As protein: CASSARRGMQSNQPQHF.